This entry describes one T cell receptor beta chain. Its antigen specificity is not known. No much larger clonotype is one base removed from it; base qualities were not supplied. These data belong to a study of shared clonotypes between healthy human individuals (dated by TCRdb to the early 2020s). Regarding the research as a whole: The cohort included a few men and a couple of women between 18 and 49 years of age. Different laboratories and diverse techniques were used to prepare libraries and sequence TCR repertoires, to increase sequencing depth and limit assay-specific biases. For each donor, three plates each were used for CD4 naive and CD4 memory, two plates were used for CD8 naive, and one plate was used for CD8 memory. The study deeply sequenced blood TCR repertoires of five healthy adults to estimate repertoire size and the extent of clonotype sharing between individuals. Each donor's leukapheresis produced roughly between about 0.9 and 9.5 billion PBMCs. Results and caveats for the whole study, not just this receptor: The genetic and exposure-history diversity represented was limited by the small number of donors. Even with the large sequencing depth, rarefaction of the sorted-subset datasets indicated that sequencing was incomplete. Clonotypes shared by all four sorted-subset donors showed higher generation probabilities than non-shared clonotypes. Pairwise subsampling indicated that sequencing depth was expected to affect the degree of clonotype sharing among donors. Sharing across a few donors was observed for around 5% of naive CD4, around 3.5% of naive CD8, 2.3% of memory CD4, and approximately 0.41% of memory CD8 clonotypes. Larger estimated clonotype richness was generally found for naive subsets than for memory subsets. Sampling was limited to blood, and TCR repertoires in tissue likely differ from TCR repertoires in blood.

Using the deep immunoSEQ assay, TCR CDR3 regions were amplified from genomic DNA by multiplex PCR. Extracted genomic DNA from each cell subset was distributed evenly across all wells of several immunoSEQ 96-well plates, and each plate was treated as a replicate. For sorted subsets, 200 to 250 ng of genomic DNA, equivalent to some 33,000 T cell genomes, went into each replicate PCR. The purified libraries were quantified using a Qubit 3.0 fluorometer, sized with a Bioanalyzer 2100, and then quantified again using the KAPA Library Quantification kit. Every immunoSEQ 96-well plate was sequenced on a separate single-read 150-cycle Illumina NextSeq 550 flow cell. The original pipeline was this. Because the immunoSEQ output held only junctional sequences and lacked quality scores, the filtering could not match the filtering applied to full-length reads. Sequences were annotated with PyIR, a Python wrapper for IgBLAST v1.9, and V/J genes and CDR3 were assigned using IMGT germline references. Any read was removed if the V/J assignment was weak (E-value above 1e-6), the CDR3 was missing, or the read contained stop codons, out-of-frame junctions, or ambiguous translated residues. A V3J clonotype was defined by an identical inferred V gene, J gene, and CDR3 amino acid sequence. Percentage overlap between repertoires was calculated by dividing the number of shared unique clonotypes by the size of the smaller repertoire. Three approaches were used to assess repertoire richness: RTK rarefaction, the Chao1 estimator, and Recon v2.1 estimates of unobserved clonotypes. For all TCRbeta clonotypes obtained by the gDNA method from several donors, generation probabilities were computed with OLGA. TCRdb retrieved this table from immuneACCESS and kept in-frame rearrangements only. Not all clones are present; in checked studies, unresolved V genes account for under half, and no reason is known for the remainder. V and J calls and clone size are given by that table; D and trimming were obtained from the DNA. This sample lists about 2.4 million clones; approximately 90% were detected once. Over 0.12% of the sample rests with the top ten.

V and J lose 4 bases and 3 bases, and a span of 13 bases separates them. Including cysteine and phenylalanine, the CDR3 has 14 amino acids. Only the CDR3 portion is preserved as DNA: 42 bases, with reading frame beginning at the first base. The germline V gene encodes CDR1 SGHRS and CDR2 YFSETQ. The donors were healthy, HIV-negative adults with no recently reported acute infections or vaccinations. Every donor was a Caucasian adult residing in Nashville, Tennessee, USA. CD4+ T cells were enriched by magnetic negative selection; naive cells were then positively selected on CD45RA, and the negative fraction formed the memory subset. After blood collection by leukapheresis, PBMCs were isolated using Ficoll-Histopaque density gradient centrifugation and then cryopreserved in the vapor phase of liquid nitrogen. Purity and quantity of every magnetically sorted T cell population were checked by analytical flow cytometry. Genomic DNA was isolated from every sorted fraction and measured by UV absorbance on a Nanodrop 2000c.

The specimen sequenced was naive CD4+ T cells sorted from blood. Sample cell subset or site, as interpreted from the label and publication: CD45RA+ positively selected. This clonotype originated in a man aged 18-30 years in good health. The chain is assembled from TRBV5-1 and TRBJ1-1, with TRBD1 perhaps the D gene, on 6 matching bases. Here is the DNA: TGCGCCAGCAGCCCGGAAGGGACACACACTGAAGCTTTCTTT. It specifies CASSPEGTHTEAFF.